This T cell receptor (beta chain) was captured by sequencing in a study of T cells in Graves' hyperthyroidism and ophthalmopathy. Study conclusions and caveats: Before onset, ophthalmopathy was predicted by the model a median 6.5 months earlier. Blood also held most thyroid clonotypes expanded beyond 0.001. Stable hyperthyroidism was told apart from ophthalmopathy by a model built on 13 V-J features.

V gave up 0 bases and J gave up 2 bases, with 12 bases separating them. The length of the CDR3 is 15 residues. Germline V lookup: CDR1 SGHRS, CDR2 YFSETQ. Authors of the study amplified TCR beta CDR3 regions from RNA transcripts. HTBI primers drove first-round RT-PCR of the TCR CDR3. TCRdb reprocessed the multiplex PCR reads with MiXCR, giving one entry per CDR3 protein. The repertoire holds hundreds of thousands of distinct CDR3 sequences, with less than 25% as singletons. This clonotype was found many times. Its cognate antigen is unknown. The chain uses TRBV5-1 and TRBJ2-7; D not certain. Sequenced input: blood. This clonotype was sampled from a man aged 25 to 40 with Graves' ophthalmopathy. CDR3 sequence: CASSLERSLAYEQYF. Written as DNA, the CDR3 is TGCGCCAGCAGCTTGGAACGGAGCTTGGCCTACGAGCAGTACTTC.